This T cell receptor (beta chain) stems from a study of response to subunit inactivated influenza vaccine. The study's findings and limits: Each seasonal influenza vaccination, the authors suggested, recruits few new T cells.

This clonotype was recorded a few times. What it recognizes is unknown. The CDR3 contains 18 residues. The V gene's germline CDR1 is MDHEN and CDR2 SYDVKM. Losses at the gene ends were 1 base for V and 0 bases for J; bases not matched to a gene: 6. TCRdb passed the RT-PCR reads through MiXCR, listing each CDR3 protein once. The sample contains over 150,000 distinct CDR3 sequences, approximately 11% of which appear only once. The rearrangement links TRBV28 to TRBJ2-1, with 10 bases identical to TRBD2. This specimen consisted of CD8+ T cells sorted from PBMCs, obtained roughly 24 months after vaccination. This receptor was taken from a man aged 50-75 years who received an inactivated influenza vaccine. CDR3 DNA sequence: TGTGCCAGCAGTTTATTAGGACTAGCGGAGAGCTCCTACAATGAGCAGTTCTTC. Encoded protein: CASSLLGLAESSYNEQFF.